This TCR beta chain was identified during a study of T cells in Graves' hyperthyroidism and ophthalmopathy. The CDR3 totals 13 residues. CDR1 SGHAT and CDR2 FQDESV come from the germline V gene (reference sequence). Trimming cost V 6 bases and J 1 base, with 8 bases left between them. Each person with ophthalmopathy scored at least 3 on the Clinical Activity Score, reached NOSPECS grade 4 or higher, and had been ill under 3 months. More than 8.5 ml of fresh peripheral blood supplied the PBMCs. This clonotype was seen repeatedly, ten times or more. Using RNA transcripts as the source, TCR beta CDR3 regions were amplified. When the TCR CDR3 underwent first-round RT-PCR, the HTBI primer set was used. TCRdb re-analysed the multiplex PCR reads in MiXCR, keeping a single row per CDR3 protein. The sample holds about 640,000 distinct CDR3 sequences, around 15% seen once.

This TCR was sampled from a woman aged 50 to 60 with Graves' ophthalmopathy. Specimen: blood. The rearrangement uses TRBV11-1 and TRBJ2-3; no clear D. CDR3 DNA sequence: TGTGCCAGCAGGGTCCAGGGCACAGATACGCAGTATTTT. This codes for CASRVQGTDTQYF.